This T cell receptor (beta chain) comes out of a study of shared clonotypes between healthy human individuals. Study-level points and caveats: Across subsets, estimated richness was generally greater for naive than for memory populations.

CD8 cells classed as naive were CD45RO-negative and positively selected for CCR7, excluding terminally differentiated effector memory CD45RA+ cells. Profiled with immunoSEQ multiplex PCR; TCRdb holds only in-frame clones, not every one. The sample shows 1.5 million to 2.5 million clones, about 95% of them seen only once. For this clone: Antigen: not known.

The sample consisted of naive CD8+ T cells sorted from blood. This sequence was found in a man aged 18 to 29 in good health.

The CDR3 nucleotides are TGTGCCAGCAGCGTACTGACCCACGATACGCAGTATTTT. It encodes CASSVLTHDTQYF. This sequence joins TRBV9 and TRBJ2-3; D is ambiguous. The CDR3 consists of 13 residues. V was pared by 1 base and J by 6 bases, with 9 bases between. CDR1 is SGDLS and CDR2 is YYNGEE in the germline V gene.